The sequence of this TCR beta chain was determined in a study of PD-L1 blockade in urothelial cancer. Study overall: About nine tenths of the roughly 29 patients were men with bladder-origin urothelial cancer.

Stated time point: pretreatment peripheral blood. V lost 3 bases to trimming and J lost 9 bases; unmatched junction nucleotides: 10. CDR3 size: 15 residues. The V gene's germline CDR1 is SGHNT and CDR2 YYREEE (reference sequence). Sequencing used immunoSEQ multiplex PCR; TCRdb keeps in-frame clones, though not all of them. The table shows approximately 18,000 clones, with approximately 89% occurring only once. This sequence was found in a man between 65 and 85 years old with urothelial cancer. The sample was PBMCs, taken around atezolizumab (anti-PD-L1) treatment. The rearrangement links TRBV5-4 to TRBJ2-1; TRBD1 matches at 9 bases. CDR3 nucleotide sequence: TGTGCCAGCAGCTACCGGGACAGGGAGTTAGGTGAGCAGTTCTTC. This gives the protein CASSYRDRELGEQFF.